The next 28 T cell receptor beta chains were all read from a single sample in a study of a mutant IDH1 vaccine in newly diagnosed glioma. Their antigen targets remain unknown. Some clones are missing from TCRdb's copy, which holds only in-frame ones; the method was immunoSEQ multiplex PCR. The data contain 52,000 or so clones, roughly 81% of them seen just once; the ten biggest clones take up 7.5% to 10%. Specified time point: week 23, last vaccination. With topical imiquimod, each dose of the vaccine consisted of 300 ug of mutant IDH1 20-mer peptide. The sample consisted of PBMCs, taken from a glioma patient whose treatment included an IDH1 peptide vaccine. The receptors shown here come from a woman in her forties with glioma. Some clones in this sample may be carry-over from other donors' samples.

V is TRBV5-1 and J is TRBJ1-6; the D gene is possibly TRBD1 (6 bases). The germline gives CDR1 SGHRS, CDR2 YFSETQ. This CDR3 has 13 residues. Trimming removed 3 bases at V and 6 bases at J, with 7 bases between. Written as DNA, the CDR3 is TGCGCCAGCAGCTGGGGGCTTAATTCACCCCTCCACTTT. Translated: CASSWGLNSPLHF.

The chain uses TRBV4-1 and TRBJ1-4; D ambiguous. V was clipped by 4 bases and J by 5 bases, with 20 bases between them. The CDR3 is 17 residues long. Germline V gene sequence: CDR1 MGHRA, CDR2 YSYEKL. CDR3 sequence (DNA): TGCGCCAGCAGCCTACGACCCCGCACGGGCCAGAATGAAAAACTGTTTTTT. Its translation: CASSLRPRTGQNEKLFF.

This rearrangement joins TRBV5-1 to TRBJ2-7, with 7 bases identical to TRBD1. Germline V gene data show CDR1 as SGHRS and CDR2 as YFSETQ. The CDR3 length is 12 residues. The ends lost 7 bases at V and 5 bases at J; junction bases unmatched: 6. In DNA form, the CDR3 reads TGCGCCAGCGGGACAGACTTCCACGAGCAGTACTTC. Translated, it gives CASGTDFHEQYF.

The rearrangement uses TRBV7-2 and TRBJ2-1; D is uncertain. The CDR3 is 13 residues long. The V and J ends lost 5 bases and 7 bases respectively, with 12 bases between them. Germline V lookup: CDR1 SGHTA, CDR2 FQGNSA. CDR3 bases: TGTGCCAGCAGCCCCCGTGTGCGTAATGAGCAGTTCTTC. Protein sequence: CASSPRVRNEQFF.

The CDR3 is CASSFLTGQQYF. DNA for the CDR3: TGTGCCAGCAGTTTCTTGACAGGGCAACAGTACTTC. V usage is TRBV27 and J usage is TRBJ2-7, with TRBD1 matching over 7 bases. The junction had 6 bases not matched to a gene; V was cut back by 3 bases and J by 10 bases. The CDR3 is 12 residues long. Germline CDR1 and CDR2: MNHEY and SMNVEV (reference sequence).

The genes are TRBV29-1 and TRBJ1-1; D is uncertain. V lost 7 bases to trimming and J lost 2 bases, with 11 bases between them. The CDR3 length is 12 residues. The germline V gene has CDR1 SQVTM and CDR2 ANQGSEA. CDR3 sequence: CSAPTVNTEAFF. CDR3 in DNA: TGCAGCGCCCCTACAGTTAACACTGAAGCTTTCTTT.

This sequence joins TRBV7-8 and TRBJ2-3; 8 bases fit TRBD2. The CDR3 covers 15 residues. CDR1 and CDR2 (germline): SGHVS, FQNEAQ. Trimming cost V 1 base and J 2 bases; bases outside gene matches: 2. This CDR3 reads CASSLVAGHTDTQYF. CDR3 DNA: TGTGCCAGCAGCTTAGTAGCGGGGCACACAGATACGCAGTATTTT.

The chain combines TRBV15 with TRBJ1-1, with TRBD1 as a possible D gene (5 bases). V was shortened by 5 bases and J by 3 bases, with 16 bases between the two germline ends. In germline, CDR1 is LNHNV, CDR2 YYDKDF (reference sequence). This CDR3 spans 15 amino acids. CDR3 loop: CATSDSGRGDTEAFF. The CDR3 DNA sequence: TGTGCCACCAGCGACTCCGGGCGAGGGGACACTGAAGCTTTCTTT.

As DNA, the CDR3 is TGTGCCAGCAGCTTAGACAGGGTGGGCACTGAAGCTTTCTTT. Its protein product is CASSLDRVGTEAFF. The V gene is TRBV13, the J gene TRBJ1-1, with a possible D match to TRBD1 (6 bases). V lost 1 base, J lost 4 bases, and 10 bases lay in between. CDR3 length equals 14 residues. The germline V gene encodes CDR1 PRHDT and CDR2 FYEKMQ (reference sequence).

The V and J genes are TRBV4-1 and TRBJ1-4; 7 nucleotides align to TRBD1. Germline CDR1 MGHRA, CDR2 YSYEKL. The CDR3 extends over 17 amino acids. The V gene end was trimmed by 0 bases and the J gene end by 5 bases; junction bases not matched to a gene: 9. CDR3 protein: CASSQDLHRGLNEKLFF. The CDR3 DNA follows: TGCGCCAGCAGCCAAGACCTACACAGGGGCTTAAATGAAAAACTGTTTTTT.

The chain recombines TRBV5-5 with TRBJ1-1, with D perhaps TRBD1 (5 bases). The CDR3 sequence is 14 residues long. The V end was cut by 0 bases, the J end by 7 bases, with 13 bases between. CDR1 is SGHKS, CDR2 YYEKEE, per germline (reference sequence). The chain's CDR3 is CASSLAAGGNEAFF. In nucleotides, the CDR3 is TGTGCCAGCAGCTTGGCCGCGGGGGGGAATGAAGCTTTCTTT.

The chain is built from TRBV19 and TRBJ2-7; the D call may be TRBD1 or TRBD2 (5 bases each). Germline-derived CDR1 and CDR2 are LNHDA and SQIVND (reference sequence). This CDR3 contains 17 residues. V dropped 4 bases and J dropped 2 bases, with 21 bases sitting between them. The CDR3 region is CASSSPPGSTGPYEQYF. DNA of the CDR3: TGTGCCAGTAGTAGCCCCCCGGGGTCTACGGGGCCCTACGAGCAGTACTTC.

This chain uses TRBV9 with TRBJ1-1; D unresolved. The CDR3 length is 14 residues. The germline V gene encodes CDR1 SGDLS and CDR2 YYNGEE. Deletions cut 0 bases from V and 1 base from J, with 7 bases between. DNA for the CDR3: TGTGCCAGCAGCGTAGCTGAGCAGAACACTGAAGCTTTCTTT. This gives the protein CASSVAEQNTEAFF.

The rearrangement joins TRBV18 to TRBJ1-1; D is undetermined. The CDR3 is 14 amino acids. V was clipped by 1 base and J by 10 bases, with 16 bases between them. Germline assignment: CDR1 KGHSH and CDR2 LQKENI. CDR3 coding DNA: TGTGCCAGCTCACCACTCGCGTCGGAGGCCAGAGCTTTCTTT. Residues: CASSPLASEARAFF.

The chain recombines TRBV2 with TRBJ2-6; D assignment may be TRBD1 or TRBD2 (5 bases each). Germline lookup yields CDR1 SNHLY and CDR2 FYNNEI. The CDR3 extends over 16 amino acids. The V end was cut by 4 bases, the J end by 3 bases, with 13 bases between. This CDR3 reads CASSANPGSGANVLTF. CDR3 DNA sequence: TGTGCCAGCAGTGCCAACCCAGGGAGTGGGGCCAACGTCCTGACTTTC.

In DNA form, the CDR3 reads TGCGCCAGCAGCCATGGCTCTTTGGGCACAGATACGCAGTATTTT. Its protein product is CASSHGSLGTDTQYF. The gene calls are TRBV4-1 and TRBJ2-3; D ambiguous. The ends were cut back, 3 bases at V and 1 base at J, with 11 bases in the middle. Germline V gene data show CDR1 as MGHRA and CDR2 as YSYEKL. This CDR3 comprises 15 residues.

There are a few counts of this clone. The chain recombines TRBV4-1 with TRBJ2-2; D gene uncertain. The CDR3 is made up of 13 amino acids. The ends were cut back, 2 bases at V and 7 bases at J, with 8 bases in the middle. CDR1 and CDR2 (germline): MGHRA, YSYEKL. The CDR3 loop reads CASSQWGSGELFF. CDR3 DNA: TGCGCCAGCAGCCAATGGGGTAGCGGGGAGCTGTTTTTT.

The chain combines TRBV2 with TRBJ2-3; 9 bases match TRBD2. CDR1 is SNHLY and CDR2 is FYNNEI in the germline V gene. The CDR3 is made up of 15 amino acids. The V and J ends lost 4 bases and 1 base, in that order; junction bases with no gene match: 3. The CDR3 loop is CASSAERGGTDTQYF. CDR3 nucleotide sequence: TGTGCCAGCAGTGCGGAGCGGGGGGGCACAGATACGCAGTATTTT.

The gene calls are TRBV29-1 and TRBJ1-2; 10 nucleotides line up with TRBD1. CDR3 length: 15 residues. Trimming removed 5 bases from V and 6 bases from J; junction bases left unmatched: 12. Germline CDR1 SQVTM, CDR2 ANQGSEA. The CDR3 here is CSVPRVGTGENGYTF. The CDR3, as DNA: TGCAGCGTTCCTCGGGTCGGGACAGGGGAGAATGGCTACACCTTC.

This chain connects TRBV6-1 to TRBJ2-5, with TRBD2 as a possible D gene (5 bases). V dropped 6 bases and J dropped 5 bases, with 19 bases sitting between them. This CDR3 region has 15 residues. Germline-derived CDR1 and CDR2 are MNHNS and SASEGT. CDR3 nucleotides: TGTGCCAGCAGCCCGAAGCGGTGGGCGGTGGAGACCCAGTACTTC. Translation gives CASSPKRWAVETQYF.

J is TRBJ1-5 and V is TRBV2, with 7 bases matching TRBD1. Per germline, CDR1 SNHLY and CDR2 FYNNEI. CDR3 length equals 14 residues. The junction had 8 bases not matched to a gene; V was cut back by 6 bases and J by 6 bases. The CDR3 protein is CASRETGPSQPQHF. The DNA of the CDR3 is TGTGCCAGCAGGGAGACAGGGCCGAGTCAGCCCCAGCATTTT.

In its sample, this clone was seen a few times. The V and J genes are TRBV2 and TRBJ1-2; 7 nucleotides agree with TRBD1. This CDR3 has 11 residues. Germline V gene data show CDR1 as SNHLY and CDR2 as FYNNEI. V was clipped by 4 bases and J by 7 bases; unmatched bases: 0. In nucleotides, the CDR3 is TGTGCCAGCAGTGGACAGGGTGGCTACACCTTC. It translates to CASSGQGGYTF.

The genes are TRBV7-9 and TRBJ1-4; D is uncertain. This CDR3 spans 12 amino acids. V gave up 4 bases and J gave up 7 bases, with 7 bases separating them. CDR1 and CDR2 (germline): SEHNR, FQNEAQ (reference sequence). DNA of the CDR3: TGTGCCAGCAGCTGGGGTGGTGAAAAACTGTTTTTT. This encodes CASSWGGEKLFF.

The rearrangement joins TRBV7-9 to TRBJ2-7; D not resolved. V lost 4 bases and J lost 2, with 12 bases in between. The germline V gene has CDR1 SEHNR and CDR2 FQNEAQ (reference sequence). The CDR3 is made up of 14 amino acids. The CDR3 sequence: CASSSVGIPYEQYF. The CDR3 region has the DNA TGTGCCAGCAGCTCCGTGGGGATCCCCTACGAGCAGTACTTC.

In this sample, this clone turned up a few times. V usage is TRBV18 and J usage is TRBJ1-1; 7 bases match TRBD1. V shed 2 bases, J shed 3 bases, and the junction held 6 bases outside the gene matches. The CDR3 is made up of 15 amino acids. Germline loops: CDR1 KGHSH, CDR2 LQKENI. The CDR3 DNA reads TGTGCCAGCTCACCAGGAGGGGGCGGGTACACTGAAGCTTTCTTT. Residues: CASSPGGGGYTEAFF.

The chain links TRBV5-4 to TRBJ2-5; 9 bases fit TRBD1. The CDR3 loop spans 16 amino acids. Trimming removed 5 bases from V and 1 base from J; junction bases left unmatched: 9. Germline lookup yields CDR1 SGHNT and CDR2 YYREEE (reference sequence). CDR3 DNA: TGTGCCAGCAGACCGGGGGGACAGGGCATCCAAGAGACCCAGTACTTC. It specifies CASRPGGQGIQETQYF.

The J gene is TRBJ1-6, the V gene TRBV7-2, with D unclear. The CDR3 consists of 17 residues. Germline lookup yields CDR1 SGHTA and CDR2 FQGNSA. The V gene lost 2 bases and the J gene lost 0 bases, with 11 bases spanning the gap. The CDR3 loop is CASSLSARSSYNSPLHF. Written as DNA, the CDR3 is TGTGCCAGCAGCTTATCGGCGCGGAGCTCCTATAATTCACCCCTCCACTTT.

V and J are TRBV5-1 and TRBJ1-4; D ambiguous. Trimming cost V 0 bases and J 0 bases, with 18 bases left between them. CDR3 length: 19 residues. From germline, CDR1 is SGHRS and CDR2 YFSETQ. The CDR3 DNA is TGCGCCAGCAGCTTGGCCATTGACGGACCCCTTGCAACTAATGAAAAACTGTTTTTT. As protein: CASSLAIDGPLATNEKLFF.